This TCR beta chain was observed in a study of cytomegalovirus exposure and HLA in healthy donors. General study points: With high specificity and sensitivity, the classifier reportedly diagnosed cytomegalovirus status. Earlier analysis looked at TCR beta V segments, and most were productive about 87% or about 30% of the time.

It was with 60 Vbeta and 13 Jbeta primers that the PCR ran. Method: immunoSEQ multiplex PCR; TCRdb's copy keeps in-frame clones and lacks some. The sample consists of fewer than 250,000 clones, around four fifths of them appearing once. As for this clone: Its specificity is unknown.

Germline CDR1 SGHRS, CDR2 YFSETQ. The CDR3 extends over 13 amino acids. V shed 3 bases and J shed 6 bases, with 12 bases lying between them. Source material: PBMCs. The receptor comes from a woman aged 45 to 65 in good health and CMV-seropositive. The V call is TRBV5-1, the J call TRBJ1-2; D unclear. Here the CDR3 DNA reads TGCGCCAGCAGCTCTCCGGGTTGGGATGGCTACACCTTC. It is translated as CASSSPGWDGYTF. The full variable domain, its missing parts supplied by reference TRBV5-1 and TRBJ1-2, is KAGVTQTPRYLIKTRGQQVTLSCSPISGHRSVSWYQQTPGQGLQFLFEYFSETQRNKGNFPGRFSGRQFSNSRSEMNVSTLELGDSALYLCASSSPGWDGYTFGSGTRLTVV.